The present entry profiles one T cell receptor (beta chain) with its context. Its cognate antigen is unknown. The CDR3 is made up of 13 amino acids. The V end was cut by 4 bases, the J end by 4 bases, with 10 bases between. These data are taken from a study of identical twins. Study-level results: Carriage of fewer insertions was seen in abundant cord blood beta clonotypes, whereas memory repertoires showed none. Low generation-probability sequences were in excess among twin-shared out-of-frame alpha sequences. Within monozygotic twins, out-of-frame TCR alpha sharing was underestimated by the models.

Addition of a universal primer site occurred through template switching, and cDNA carried unique molecular identifiers. TCRdb called the 5' RACE reads again in MiXCR, with one record for every CDR3 protein. Of about 220,000 distinct CDR3 sequences listed, roughly 7.1% were seen once; the top ten hold 13% to 15%. These data also formed part of another study, on T cells expressing NK-cell markers.

Sequencing was done on a sample of CD8+ T cells sorted from blood. This sequence joins TRBV12-3 or TRBV12-4 and TRBJ1-2; D might be TRBD1 (5 bases). The source of this sequence is a woman younger than 35 in good health. The CDR3, as DNA: TGTGCCAGCAGTTGGACACCGGGCTATGGCTACACCTTC. The encoded protein is CASSWTPGYGYTF.